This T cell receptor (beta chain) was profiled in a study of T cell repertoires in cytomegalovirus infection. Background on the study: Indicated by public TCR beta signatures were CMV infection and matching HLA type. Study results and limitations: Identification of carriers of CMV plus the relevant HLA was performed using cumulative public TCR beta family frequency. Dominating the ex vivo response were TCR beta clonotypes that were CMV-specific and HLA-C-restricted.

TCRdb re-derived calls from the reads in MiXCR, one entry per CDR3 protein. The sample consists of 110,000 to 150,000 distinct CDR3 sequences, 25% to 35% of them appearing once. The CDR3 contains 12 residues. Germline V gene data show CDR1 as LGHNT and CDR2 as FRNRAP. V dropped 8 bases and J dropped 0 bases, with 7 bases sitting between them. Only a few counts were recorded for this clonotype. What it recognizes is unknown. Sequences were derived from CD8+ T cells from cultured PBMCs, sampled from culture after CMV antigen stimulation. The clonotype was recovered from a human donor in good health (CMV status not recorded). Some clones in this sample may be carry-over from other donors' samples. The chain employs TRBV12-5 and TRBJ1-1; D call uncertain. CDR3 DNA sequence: TGTGCTAGTCGTACCATGAACACTGAAGCTTTCTTT. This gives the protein CASRTMNTEAFF.